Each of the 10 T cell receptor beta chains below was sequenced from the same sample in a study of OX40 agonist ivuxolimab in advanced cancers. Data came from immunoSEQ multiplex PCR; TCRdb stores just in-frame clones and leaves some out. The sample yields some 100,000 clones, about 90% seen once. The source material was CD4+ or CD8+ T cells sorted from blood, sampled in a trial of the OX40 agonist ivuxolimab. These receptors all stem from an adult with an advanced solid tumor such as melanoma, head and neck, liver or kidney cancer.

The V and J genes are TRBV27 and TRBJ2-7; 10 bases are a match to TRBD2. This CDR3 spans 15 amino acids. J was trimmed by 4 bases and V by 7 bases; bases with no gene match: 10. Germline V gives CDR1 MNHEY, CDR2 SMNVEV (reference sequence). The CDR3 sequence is CASTPRLAGEYEQYF. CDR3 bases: TGTGCCAGCACCCCCCGGCTAGCGGGAGAATACGAGCAGTACTTC.

The CDR3 DNA reads TGTGCCAGCAGTCCCGGGAAAAACTATGGCTACACCTTC. As protein: CASSPGKNYGYTF. This sequence joins TRBV6-5 and TRBJ1-2; D is undetermined. V was pared by 5 bases and J by 2 bases, with 9 bases between. The CDR3 is made up of 13 amino acids. Germline V lookup: CDR1 MNHEY, CDR2 SVGAGI.

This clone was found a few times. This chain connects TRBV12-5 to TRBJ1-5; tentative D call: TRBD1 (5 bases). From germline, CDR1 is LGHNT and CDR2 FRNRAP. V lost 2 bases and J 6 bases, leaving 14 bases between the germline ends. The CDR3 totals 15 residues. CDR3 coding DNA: TGTGCTAGTGGTTTGTATAGCGGGGGAAGTCAGCCCCAGCATTTT. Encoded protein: CASGLYSGGSQPQHF.

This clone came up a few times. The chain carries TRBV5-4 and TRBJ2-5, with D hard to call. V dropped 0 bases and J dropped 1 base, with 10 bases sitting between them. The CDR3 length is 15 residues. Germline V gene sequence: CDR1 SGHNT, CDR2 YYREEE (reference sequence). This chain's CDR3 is CASSLELASQETQYF. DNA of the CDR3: TGTGCCAGCAGCTTGGAGCTGGCCTCCCAAGAGACCCAGTACTTC.

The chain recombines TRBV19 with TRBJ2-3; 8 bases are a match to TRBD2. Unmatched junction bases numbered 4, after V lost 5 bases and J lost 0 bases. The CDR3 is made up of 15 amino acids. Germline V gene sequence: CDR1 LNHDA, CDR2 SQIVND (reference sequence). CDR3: CASSSLAGSTDTQYF. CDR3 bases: TGTGCCAGTAGTTCCCTAGCGGGCAGCACAGATACGCAGTATTTT.

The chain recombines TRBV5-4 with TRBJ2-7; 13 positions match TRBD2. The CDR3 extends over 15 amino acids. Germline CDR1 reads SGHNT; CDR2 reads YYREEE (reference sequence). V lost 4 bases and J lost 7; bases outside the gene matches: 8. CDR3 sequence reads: CASSLGLAGEQEQYF. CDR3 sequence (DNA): TGTGCCAGCAGCCTAGGACTAGCGGGAGAACAGGAGCAGTACTTC. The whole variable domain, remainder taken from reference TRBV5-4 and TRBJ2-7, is ETGVTQSPTHLIKTRGQQVTLRCSSQSGHNTVSWYQQALGQGPQFIFQYYREEENGRGNFPPRFSGLQFPNYSSELNVNALELDDSALYLCASSLGLAGEQEQYFGPGTRLTVT.

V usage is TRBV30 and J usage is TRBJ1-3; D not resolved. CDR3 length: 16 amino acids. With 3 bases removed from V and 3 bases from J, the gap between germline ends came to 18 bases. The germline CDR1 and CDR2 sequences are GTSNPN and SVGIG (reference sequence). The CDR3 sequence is CAWSALRSPSGNTIYF. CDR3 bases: TGTGCCTGGAGCGCACTGAGGAGTCCTAGTGGAAACACCATATATTTT.

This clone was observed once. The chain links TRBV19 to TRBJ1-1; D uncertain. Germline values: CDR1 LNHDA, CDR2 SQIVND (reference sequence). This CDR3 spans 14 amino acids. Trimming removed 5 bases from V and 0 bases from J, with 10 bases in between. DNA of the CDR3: TGTGCCAGTAGTCGCCAAGTACTGAACACTGAAGCTTTCTTT. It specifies CASSRQVLNTEAFF.

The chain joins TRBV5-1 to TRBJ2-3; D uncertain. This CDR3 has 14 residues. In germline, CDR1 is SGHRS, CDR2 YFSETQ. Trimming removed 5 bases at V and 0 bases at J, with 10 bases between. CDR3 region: CASRSTTSTDTQYF. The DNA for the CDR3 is TGCGCCAGCAGGAGCACAACTAGCACAGATACGCAGTATTTT. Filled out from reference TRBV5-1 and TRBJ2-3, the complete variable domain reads KAGVTQTPRYLIKTRGQQVTLSCSPISGHRSVSWYQQTPGQGLQFLFEYFSETQRNKGNFPGRFSGRQFSNSRSEMNVSTLELGDSALYLCASRSTTSTDTQYFGPGTRLTVL.

The CDR3 DNA sequence: TGTGCCAGTAGTGAAGGGGGTAGGAAGGAGACCCAGTACTTC. This encodes CASSEGGRKETQYF. V and J are TRBV19 and TRBJ2-5; possibly TRBD1 for D (6 bases). CDR1 and CDR2 (germline): LNHDA, SQIVND (reference sequence). Trimming pared 5 bases from V and 5 bases from J, leaving 15 bases between. This CDR3 has 14 amino acids.